These 28 T cell receptor beta chains share one sample of origin, sequenced in a study of T cells in Graves' hyperthyroidism and ophthalmopathy. Amplification of TCR beta CDR3 regions was performed using RNA transcripts as template. TCR CDR3 regions were first amplified by RT-PCR with HTBI primers. TCRdb passed the multiplex PCR reads through MiXCR, listing each CDR3 protein once. The sample records some 500,000 distinct CDR3 sequences, 15% to 20% being singletons. Input material: blood. The receptors stem from a woman aged 30 to 39 with Graves' ophthalmopathy.

This chain links TRBV6-2 or TRBV6-3 with TRBJ1-3, with D possibly TRBD1 on 6 matching bases. The V end lost 7 bases, the J end lost 5 bases, and 12 bases lay between the germline ends. The CDR3 has 13 amino acids. Germline values: CDR1 MNHEY, CDR2 SVGEGT. CDR3 sequence reads: CASIAGQRNTIYF. The CDR3 coding sequence is TGTGCCAGCATCGCAGGACAGAGAAACACCATATATTTT.

The rearrangement joins TRBV24-1 to TRBJ2-1, with TRBD2 matching 12 bases. This CDR3 has 16 amino acids. The V gene end was trimmed by 2 bases and the J gene end by 8 bases; junction bases not matched to a gene: 6. Germline V gene lookup returns CDR1 KGHDR and CDR2 SFDVKD. The CDR3 DNA sequence: TGTGCCACCAGTGATTACCCTAGCGGGAGGGTAGATGAGCAGTTCTTC. It specifies CATSDYPSGRVDEQFF.

The table lists this clonotype with many counts. The chain is built from TRBV3-1 and TRBJ1-4; D is uncertain. Germline values: CDR1 LGHDT, CDR2 YNNKEL (reference sequence). V gave up 1 base and J gave up 5 bases, with 11 bases separating them. The CDR3 loop spans 15 amino acids. In DNA, the CDR3 is TGTGCCAGCAGCCAAGGAAGGGCGGCCAATGAAAAACTGTTTTTT. As protein: CASSQGRAANEKLFF.

J is TRBJ2-2 and V is TRBV7-9; unclear D gene. The V end was cut by 1 base, the J end by 4 bases, with 16 bases between. Germline values: CDR1 SEHNR, CDR2 FQNEAQ (reference sequence). The CDR3 contains 17 residues. The CDR3 coding sequence is TGTGCCAGCAGCTTAGGATCCGGGCGAGGCGTCACCGGGGAGCTGTTTTTT. Its protein product is CASSLGSGRGVTGELFF.

This clonotype was detected only a few times. The chain uses TRBV18 and TRBJ2-1; possible D gene TRBD2, 6 bases. CDR3 length: 15 amino acids. Germline CDR1 is KGHSH and CDR2 is LQKENI. Trimming removed 8 bases at V and 0 bases at J, with 14 bases between. CDR3 sequence reads: CASSRQAGSYNEQFF. DNA of the CDR3: TGTGCCAGCAGCCGACAAGCGGGCTCCTACAATGAGCAGTTCTTC.

V is TRBV20-1 and J is TRBJ1-4; D is unresolved. Germline V gene data show CDR1 as DFQATT and CDR2 as SNEGSKA (reference sequence). The CDR3 length is 14 residues. V gave up 2 bases and J gave up 0 bases, with 7 bases separating them. The CDR3 DNA reads as TGCAGTGCTAGAAACGCGGCAACTAATGAAAAACTGTTTTTT. Its translation is CSARNAATNEKLFF.

This clonotype was found once. The V call is TRBV4-2, the J call TRBJ2-3; 8 bases match TRBD2. J gave up 6 bases and V 4 bases, and 12 bases lay outside the gene matches. Germline V gene data show CDR1 as LGHNA and CDR2 as YNFKEQ. There are 16 residues in the CDR3. CDR3 region: CASSPLVAGSGDTQYF. In DNA form, the CDR3 reads TGTGCCAGCAGCCCCTTAGTAGCGGGGTCTGGGGATACGCAGTATTTT.

This clonotype has ten or more counts. V and J are TRBV20-1 and TRBJ2-1; TRBD2 aligns across 7 bases. Germline V gives CDR1 DFQATT, CDR2 SNEGSKA (reference sequence). V dropped 6 bases and J dropped 6; count of bases not matched to a gene: 5. This CDR3 region has 12 residues. The CDR3 DNA reads as TGCAGTGCCGGCGGGGGTGCCAATGAGCAGTTCTTC. It yields the protein CSAGGGANEQFF.

This chain links TRBV6-1 with TRBJ2-5; 12 bases line up with TRBD1. CDR3 length: 16 amino acids. The V gene end was trimmed by 3 bases and the J gene end by 4 bases; junction bases not matched to a gene: 6. Per the germline V gene, CDR1 is MNHNS and CDR2 is SASEGT. DNA of the CDR3: TGTGCCAGCAGTGAGGGACAGGGGGCGTCAACAGAGACCCAGTACTTC. Its translation: CASSEGQGASTETQYF.

This clonotype was counted a few times. The rearrangement uses TRBV28 and TRBJ1-5; D gene unclear. CDR1 and CDR2 from the germline V gene are MDHEN and SYDVKM. The CDR3 totals 15 residues. Trimming shortened V by 10 bases and J by 2 bases, and 18 bases separated the two germline ends. Here the CDR3 DNA reads TGTGCCACAACCCTGACGGTCGCGGGCAATCAGCCCCAGCATTTT. Translated: CATTLTVAGNQPQHF.

The chain is built from TRBV4-1 and TRBJ2-7; D is uncertain. The CDR3 is 12 amino acids. Germline CDR1 is MGHRA and CDR2 is YSYEKL. V was trimmed by 1 base and J by 6 bases, leaving 7 bases between them. The CDR3 DNA reads TGCGCCAGCAGCCAAGGGTGGGGCGAGCAGTACTTC. As protein: CASSQGWGEQYF.

The sample holds many counts of this clonotype. The CDR3 sequence is CASSFSLQANYGYTF. In DNA form, the CDR3 reads TGTGCCAGCAGCTTCTCCTTACAGGCAAACTATGGCTACACCTTC. The chain has TRBV7-2 and TRBJ1-2, with D possibly matching TRBD1 (5 bases). The CDR3 is made up of 15 amino acids. Trimming left V 3 bases short and J 2 bases short, with 13 bases between. Germline V CDR1 and CDR2: SGHTA, FQGNSA.

This clonotype was seen at least ten times. The chain joins TRBV7-2 to TRBJ1-1; D gene uncertain. Between the trimmed V and J ends, which lost 5 bases and 6 bases, there was a span of 7 bases. The CDR3 runs to 11 residues. The germline V gene has CDR1 SGHTA and CDR2 FQGNSA. The CDR3 sequence: CASSPGSEAFF. The CDR3 nucleotides read TGTGCCAGCAGCCCCGGGTCTGAAGCTTTCTTT.

Ten or more counts support this clonotype. The J gene is TRBJ2-7, the V gene TRBV6-2 or TRBV6-3; 7 bases agree with TRBD1. Per germline, CDR1 MNHEY and CDR2 SVGEGT. Germline trimming cut 2 bases from V and 3 bases from J; bases unmatched to any gene: 1. The CDR3 extends over 13 amino acids. CDR3 DNA: TGTGCCAGCAGTTACGGGACAGACTACGAGCAGTACTTC. This translates into CASSYGTDYEQYF.

The chain has TRBV29-1 and TRBJ2-5; TRBD1 aligns across 8 bases. V trimming: 4 bases; J trimming: 4 bases; junction bases outside the gene matches: 14. Looked up from germline, CDR1 is SQVTM and CDR2 is ANQGSEA. CDR3 length: 16 amino acids. The CDR3 here is CSVGGQVLEQGETQYF. CDR3 sequence (DNA): TGCAGCGTTGGGGGACAGGTCCTGGAACAAGGAGAGACCCAGTACTTC. The full variable domain, in which reference TRBV29-1 and TRBJ2-5 provide the parts outside the CDR3, is SAVISQKPSRDICQRGTSLTIQCQVDSQVTMMFWYRQQPGQSLTLIATANQGSEATYESGFVIDKFPISRPNLTFSTLTVSNMSPEDSSIYLCSVGGQVLEQGETQYFGPGTRLLVL.

This clonotype has only a few counts. One end of the junction varies from germline; a read error may be responsible. The V gene is TRBV9, the J gene TRBJ1-2; weak D call: TRBD1 (5 bases). Germline CDR1 reads SGDLS; CDR2 reads YYNGEE. The CDR3 has 17 amino acids. The DNA of the CDR3 is TGTGCCAGCAGCGTAGATGATGCGGGGCCTATCCTCTATAGCTACACCTTC. This sequence encodes CASSVDDAGPILYSYTF.

In its sample, this clonotype was seen once. The chain links TRBV27 to TRBJ1-4; 9 bases agree with TRBD1. The CDR3 is made up of 16 amino acids. The germline gives CDR1 MNHEY, CDR2 SMNVEV (reference sequence). V was clipped by 2 bases and J by 7 bases; unmatched bases: 8. CDR3 sequence (DNA): TGTGCCAGCAGTTTAGCCCCGGGACAGGGATTTGAAAAACTGTTTTTT. Amino acids: CASSLAPGQGFEKLFF.

This chain links TRBV6-2 or TRBV6-3 with TRBJ2-2; possible D gene TRBD1, 5 bases. Trimming pared 7 bases from V and 2 bases from J, leaving 8 bases between. CDR3 size: 13 residues. In germline, CDR1 is MNHEY, CDR2 SVGEGT. CDR3 nucleotide sequence: TGTGCCAGCAAACAGGACAACACCGGGGAGCTGTTTTTT. As protein: CASKQDNTGELFF.

The chain carries TRBV9 and TRBJ2-5, with 8 bases aligning to TRBD2. V gave up 3 bases and J gave up 9 bases; unmatched junction bases: 13. Per germline, CDR1 SGDLS and CDR2 YYNGEE. The CDR3 loop spans 15 amino acids. CDR3 sequence: CASSGGRTSYEAQYF. As DNA, the CDR3 is TGTGCCAGCAGCGGTGGACGGACTAGCTATGAGGCCCAGTACTTC.

This clonotype was observed many times. V is TRBV6-5 and J is TRBJ1-2; D is uncertain. CDR1 and CDR2 from the germline V gene are MNHEY and SVGAGI. The CDR3 extends over 13 amino acids. Trimming took off 2 bases at V and 6 bases at J, with 10 bases between the two ends. CDR3 amino acids: CASSYGGSNGYTF. The CDR3, as DNA: TGTGCCAGCAGTTACGGTGGCAGCAATGGCTACACCTTC.

The rearrangement links TRBV19 to TRBJ2-1; the D gene is possibly TRBD1 (6 bases). V lost 9 bases and J lost 5, with 26 bases in between. Germline-derived CDR1 and CDR2 are LNHDA and SQIVND (reference sequence). The CDR3 covers 17 residues. CDR3 nucleotides: TGTGCCAGCCTGAAAATTGGGGCAGGGGCCCCCAACAATGAGCAGTTCTTC. It encodes CASLKIGAGAPNNEQFF.

This clonotype was seen a handful of times. The chain uses TRBV6-2 or TRBV6-3 and TRBJ2-1; TRBD2 aligns across 7 bases. The CDR3 is 15 amino acids. After removal of 2 bases from V and 6 bases from J, the junction contained 7 bases not matched to a gene. From germline, CDR1 is MNHEY and CDR2 SVGEGT. The CDR3: CASSYVGGKFNEQFF. Here the CDR3 DNA reads TGTGCCAGCAGTTACGTGGGGGGGAAGTTCAATGAGCAGTTCTTC.

Ten or more counts support this clonotype. This chain connects TRBV30 to TRBJ1-1; no definite D call. Germline CDR1 GTSNPN, CDR2 SVGIG (reference sequence). The CDR3 is 14 amino acids. V was trimmed by 1 base and J by 1 base, leaving 10 bases between them. The CDR3 here is CAWSASLGNTEAFF. In DNA form, the CDR3 reads TGTGCCTGGAGTGCCAGTCTTGGGAACACTGAAGCTTTCTTT.

In this sample, this clonotype turned up many times. This chain uses TRBV7-3 with TRBJ2-3, with D perhaps TRBD2 (6 bases). The CDR3 spans 14 residues. Germline CDR1 is SGHTA and CDR2 is FQGTGA. Trimming removed 7 bases at V and 6 bases at J, with 17 bases between. The DNA of the CDR3 is TGTGCCAGCAACCTCCTGGGGGGATCCGATACGCAGTATTTT. As protein: CASNLLGGSDTQYF.

This clonotype was picked up many times. V usage is TRBV30 and J usage is TRBJ1-5; possible D gene TRBD1, 6 bases. V dropped 0 bases and J dropped 6 bases, with 15 bases sitting between them. Per germline, CDR1 GTSNPN and CDR2 SVGIG (reference sequence). The CDR3 contains 15 residues. In DNA, the CDR3 is TGTGCCTGGAGTGTAGTGGGGGCATTCGGTCAGCCCCAGCATTTT. Its translation is CAWSVVGAFGQPQHF.

This clonotype was seen at least ten times. The chain recombines TRBV29-1 with TRBJ2-7; 11 bases are a match to TRBD2. The CDR3 runs to 14 residues. Germline trimming cut 3 bases from V and 5 bases from J; bases unmatched to any gene: 6. Germline CDR1 SQVTM, CDR2 ANQGSEA. Here the CDR3 DNA reads TGCAGCGTTGACACTAGCGGGAGATCGAACGAGCAGTACTTC. Translating it yields CSVDTSGRSNEQYF.

The chain combines TRBV5-4 with TRBJ2-1; 16 bases agree with TRBD2. V was pared by 5 bases and J by 7 bases, with 15 bases of the junction left unmatched. The germline V gene has CDR1 SGHNT and CDR2 YYREEE (reference sequence). The CDR3 has 19 residues. CDR3 protein: CASSPGLAGGIAYGNEQFF. CDR3 sequence (DNA): TGTGCCAGCAGTCCGGGACTAGCGGGAGGGATAGCCTATGGGAATGAGCAGTTCTTC.

This rearrangement joins TRBV19 to TRBJ2-5, with 8 bases aligning to TRBD1. CDR1 and CDR2 (germline): LNHDA, SQIVND (reference sequence). The CDR3 extends over 16 amino acids. V dropped 3 bases and J dropped 4; count of bases not matched to a gene: 10. The CDR3 sequence: CASSIFGQGGRETQYF. The CDR3 DNA reads as TGTGCCAGTAGTATCTTCGGACAGGGAGGCCGAGAGACCCAGTACTTC.